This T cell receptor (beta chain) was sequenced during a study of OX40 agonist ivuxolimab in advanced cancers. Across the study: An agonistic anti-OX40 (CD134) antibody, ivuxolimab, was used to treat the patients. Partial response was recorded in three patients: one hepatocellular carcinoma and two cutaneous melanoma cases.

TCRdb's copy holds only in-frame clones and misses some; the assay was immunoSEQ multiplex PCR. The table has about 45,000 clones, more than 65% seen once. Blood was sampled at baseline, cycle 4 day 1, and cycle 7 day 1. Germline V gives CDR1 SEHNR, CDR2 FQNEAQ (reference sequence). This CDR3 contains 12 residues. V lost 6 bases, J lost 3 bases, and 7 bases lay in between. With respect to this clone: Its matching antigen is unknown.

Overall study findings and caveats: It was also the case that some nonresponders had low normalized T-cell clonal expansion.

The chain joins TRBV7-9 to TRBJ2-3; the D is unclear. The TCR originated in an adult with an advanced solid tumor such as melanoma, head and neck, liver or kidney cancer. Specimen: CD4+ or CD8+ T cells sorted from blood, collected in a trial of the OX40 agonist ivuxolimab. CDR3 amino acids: CASRDGTDTQYF. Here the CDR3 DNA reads TGTGCCAGCAGGGACGGAACAGATACGCAGTATTTT.